Below are 3 T cell receptor beta chains sequenced from a single sample in a study of blood T cell repertoires in COVID-19. Clones were read by immunoSEQ multiplex PCR, and TCRdb kept only the in-frame ones, dropping some. Of 160,000 or so clones in the sample, approximately 82% were seen once. Sequenced material: PBMCs or T cells enriched from blood (not recorded which). These receptors were obtained from a man over 45 who had recovered from COVID-19.

This chain uses TRBV5-5 with TRBJ2-7; D is unresolved. Trimming stripped 6 bases from V and 0 bases from J, with 13 bases between. This CDR3 region has 14 residues. Germline values: CDR1 SGHKS, CDR2 YYEKEE (reference sequence). Written as DNA, the CDR3 is TGTGCCAGCACCCCGGCAGAGGTCTCCTACGAGCAGTACTTC. Amino acid sequence: CASTPAEVSYEQYF.

The chain combines TRBV27 with TRBJ1-4; the match to TRBD1 covers 8 bases. CDR1 and CDR2 from the germline V gene are MNHEY and SMNVEV (reference sequence). After removal of 6 bases from V and 10 bases from J, the junction contained 16 bases not matched to a gene. The CDR3 covers 16 residues. CDR3 region: CASSRDRRLGSGKLFF. The CDR3 nucleotides read TGTGCCAGCAGCCGGGACAGGAGGTTAGGTTCGGGAAAACTGTTTTTT. The full variable domain, its missing parts supplied by reference TRBV27 and TRBJ1-4, is EAQVTQNPRYLITVTGKKLTVTCSQNMNHEYMSWYRQDPGLGLRQIYYSMNVEVTDKGDVPEGYKVSRKEKRNFPLILESPSPNQTSLYFCASSRDRRLGSGKLFFGSGTQLSVL.

This sequence joins TRBV6-5 and TRBJ1-3; D is perhaps TRBD1 (5 bases). The CDR3 is 13 amino acids. The germline V gene encodes CDR1 MNHEY and CDR2 SVGAGI. Trimming left V 6 bases short and J 0 bases short, with 6 bases between. Written as DNA, the CDR3 is TGTGCCAGCAGAGGGGACTCTGGAAACACCATATATTTT. It is translated as CASRGDSGNTIYF.